A selection of T cell receptor beta chains follows, all from one sample in a study of CD8 T cells in Susac syndrome. TCRdb processed the immunoSEQ multiplex PCR reads anew with MiXCR; each CDR3 protein has one entry. The sample includes 250,000 to 350,000 distinct CDR3 sequences, approximately 81% of them seen just once. Input material: CD8+ T cells from PBMCs. Receptors were obtained from a human donor with multiple sclerosis. The CDR3 runs from the conserved cysteine through the conserved F or W. Each record gives: V gene, clone size, D gene, CDR3 length, J gene, CDR3 protein, CDR3 DNA. D genes are given only for firm matches. Rows may omit the clone size; those that give it use once, few, many or a size class.

v_gene: TRBV7-9
abundance: -
d_gene: -
len: 14
j_gene: TRBJ2-7
CDR3aa: CASSYSTGPDEQYF
CDR3nt: TGTGCCAGCAGCTATTCGACAGGTCCCGACGAGCAGTACTTC

v_gene: TRBV4-1
abundance: -
d_gene: -
len: 15
j_gene: TRBJ2-7
CDR3aa: CASSQEIRSGYEQYF
CDR3nt: TGCGCCAGCAGCCAAGAAATTCGGTCGGGCTACGAGCAGTACTTC

v_gene: TRBV19
abundance: once
d_gene: -
len: 14
j_gene: TRBJ2-7
CDR3aa: CASSISLQAYEQYF
CDR3nt: TGTGCCAGTAGTATTTCTCTTCAAGCCTACGAGCAGTACTTC

v_gene: TRBV4-1
abundance: -
d_gene: -
len: 13
j_gene: TRBJ1-5
CDR3aa: CASSQVEGQPQHF
CDR3nt: TGCGCCAGCAGCCAAGTGGAGGGTCAGCCCCAGCATTTT

v_gene: TRBV20-1
abundance: once
d_gene: -
len: 14
j_gene: TRBJ1-2
CDR3aa: CSASLEGTDYGYTF
CDR3nt: TGCAGTGCTAGTCTCGAGGGGACGGACTATGGCTACACCTTC

v_gene: TRBV27
abundance: -
d_gene: -
len: 14
j_gene: TRBJ2-5
CDR3aa: CASSLTPHQETQYF
CDR3nt: TGTGCCAGCAGTTTAACCCCCCACCAAGAGACCCAGTACTTC

v_gene: TRBV3-1
abundance: few
d_gene: -
len: 15
j_gene: TRBJ2-1
CDR3aa: CASSRDSSSYNEQFF
CDR3nt: TGTGCCAGCAGTCGGGACTCCAGCTCCTACAATGAGCAGTTCTTC

v_gene: TRBV11-2
abundance: -
d_gene: -
len: 15
j_gene: TRBJ1-2
CDR3aa: CASSVRQATNYGYTF
CDR3nt: TGTGCCAGCAGCGTTCGACAGGCGACGAACTATGGCTACACCTTC

v_gene: TRBV4-1
abundance: -
d_gene: -
len: 14
j_gene: TRBJ2-5
CDR3aa: CASSQKADPPPQYF
CDR3nt: TGCGCCAGCAGCCAAAAAGCGGACCCACCTCCCCAGTACTTC

v_gene: TRBV6-1
abundance: few
d_gene: -
len: 14
j_gene: TRBJ2-4
CDR3aa: CATTRAYGDVIQYF
CDR3nt: TGTGCCACAACCAGGGCCTACGGGGACGTCATTCAGTACTTC

v_gene: TRBV6-5
abundance: -
d_gene: TRBD2
len: 15
j_gene: TRBJ2-1
CDR3aa: CASSSSPGGYNEQFF
CDR3nt: TGTGCCAGCAGTTCCTCCCCGGGAGGCTACAATGAGCAGTTCTTC

v_gene: TRBV5-4
abundance: once
d_gene: -
len: 16
j_gene: TRBJ2-1
CDR3aa: CASSLGLLAGYNEQFF
CDR3nt: TGTGCCAGCAGCTTGGGGTTACTAGCTGGCTACAATGAGCAGTTCTTC

v_gene: TRBV12-5
abundance: -
d_gene: TRBD2
len: 12
j_gene: TRBJ2-1
CDR3aa: CASSGGVDEQFF
CDR3nt: TGTGCTAGTAGCGGGGGGGTAGATGAGCAGTTCTTC

v_gene: TRBV6-5
abundance: -
d_gene: -
len: 13
j_gene: TRBJ2-5
CDR3aa: CASRYDSEETQYF
CDR3nt: TGTGCCAGCAGATACGACAGTGAAGAGACCCAGTACTTC

v_gene: TRBV19
abundance: -
d_gene: -
len: 11
j_gene: TRBJ2-1
CDR3aa: CASREGREQFF
CDR3nt: TGTGCCAGTAGAGAGGGTCGAGAGCAGTTCTTC

v_gene: TRBV6-4
abundance: -
d_gene: TRBD1
len: 16
j_gene: TRBJ2-7
CDR3aa: CACSDAPGQGAHEQYF
CDR3nt: TGTGCCTGCAGTGACGCTCCGGGACAGGGGGCGCACGAGCAGTACTTC

v_gene: TRBV27
abundance: -
d_gene: TRBD1
len: 14
j_gene: TRBJ1-2
CDR3aa: CASSFRDRGYGYTF
CDR3nt: TGTGCCAGCAGTTTTCGTGACAGGGGCTATGGCTACACCTTC

v_gene: TRBV2
abundance: -
d_gene: -
len: 15
j_gene: TRBJ2-1
CDR3aa: CASSEVVKGGNEQFF
CDR3nt: TGTGCCAGCAGTGAAGTAGTGAAGGGAGGTAATGAGCAGTTCTTC

v_gene: TRBV20-1
abundance: once
d_gene: -
len: 11
j_gene: TRBJ2-1
CDR3aa: CSAGDYNEQFF
CDR3nt: TGCAGTGCAGGGGACTACAATGAGCAGTTCTTC

v_gene: TRBV20-1
abundance: -
d_gene: TRBD1
len: 13
j_gene: TRBJ2-7
CDR3aa: CSARTGADYEQYF
CDR3nt: TGCAGTGCTAGAACAGGGGCCGACTACGAGCAGTACTTC

v_gene: TRBV27
abundance: -
d_gene: TRBD1
len: 15
j_gene: TRBJ1-1
CDR3aa: CASSIDETGALEAFF
CDR3nt: TGTGCCAGCAGCATTGATGAGACAGGGGCCCTTGAAGCTTTCTTT

v_gene: TRBV2
abundance: -
d_gene: TRBD1
len: 17
j_gene: TRBJ2-5
CDR3aa: CASSGVQGAMYQETQYF
CDR3nt: TGTGCCAGCAGTGGGGTACAGGGGGCAATGTACCAAGAGACCCAGTACTTC

v_gene: TRBV24-1
abundance: once
d_gene: -
len: 15
j_gene: TRBJ2-5
CDR3aa: CATSDRSEYQETQYF
CDR3nt: TGTGCCACCAGTGATAGGTCGGAGTATCAAGAGACCCAGTACTTC

v_gene: TRBV7-9
abundance: -
d_gene: -
len: 12
j_gene: TRBJ1-1
CDR3aa: CASSWGNTEAFF
CDR3nt: TGTGCCAGCAGCTGGGGGAACACTGAAGCTTTCTTT

v_gene: TRBV24-1
abundance: -
d_gene: TRBD2
len: 15
j_gene: TRBJ2-1
CDR3aa: CATSDLSLAGDEQFF
CDR3nt: TGTGCCACCAGTGATTTGTCCCTAGCGGGAGATGAGCAGTTCTTC

v_gene: TRBV15
abundance: -
d_gene: -
len: 12
j_gene: TRBJ1-1
CDR3aa: CATSRGHRAAFF
CDR3nt: TGTGCCACCAGCCGAGGTCACCGGGCAGCTTTCTTT

v_gene: TRBV28
abundance: -
d_gene: TRBD2
len: 15
j_gene: TRBJ2-3
CDR3aa: CASSFVTSGSDTQYF
CDR3nt: TGTGCCAGCAGTTTTGTGACTAGCGGGAGCGATACGCAGTATTTT

v_gene: TRBV30
abundance: -
d_gene: -
len: 13
j_gene: TRBJ2-1
CDR3aa: CAWNTSPDNEQFF
CDR3nt: TGTGCCTGGAACACTAGCCCAGACAATGAGCAGTTCTTC

v_gene: TRBV5-1
abundance: -
d_gene: TRBD1
len: 15
j_gene: TRBJ2-7
CDR3aa: CASSLMGQSPYEQYF
CDR3nt: TGCGCCAGCAGCTTGATGGGACAGTCTCCCTACGAGCAGTACTTC

v_gene: TRBV29-1
abundance: -
d_gene: TRBD1
len: 14
j_gene: TRBJ2-5
CDR3aa: CSPEDGQGAGTQYF
CDR3nt: TGCAGCCCCGAAGATGGACAGGGCGCGGGGACCCAGTACTTC

v_gene: TRBV29-1
abundance: -
d_gene: TRBD1
len: 14
j_gene: TRBJ2-5
CDR3aa: CSVAGQLNQETQYF
CDR3nt: TGCAGCGTTGCGGGACAGCTGAACCAAGAGACCCAGTACTTC